This passage covers 19 T cell receptor beta chains from one sample sequenced in a study of T cell responses to AZD1222 COVID-19 vaccine. Clones were read by immunoSEQ multiplex PCR, and TCRdb kept only the in-frame ones, dropping some. This sample has about 140,000 clones; around 88% occur once, and the top ten carry 3% to 4.5%. Material: peripheral blood, obtained on day 0 of AZD1222 vaccination. The receptors were gathered from an adult in good health.

V is TRBV5-4 and J is TRBJ2-1, with TRBD2 matching 12 bases. The V segment lost 9 bases and the J segment 5 bases; nucleotides outside the gene matches: 9. The CDR3 loop spans 15 amino acids. Germline CDR1 and CDR2: SGHNT and YYREEE (reference sequence). CDR3 sequence reads: CATHPGLAGNNEQFF. CDR3 sequence (DNA): TGTGCCACCCACCCCGGACTAGCGGGAAACAATGAGCAGTTCTTC.

The V and J genes are TRBV6-4 and TRBJ2-1; no firm D call. CDR3 size: 11 residues. Trimming shortened V by 4 bases and J by 9 bases, and 7 bases separated the two germline ends. CDR1 and CDR2 (germline): MRHNA, SNTAGT. This chain's CDR3 is CASSASLEQFF. DNA for the CDR3: TGTGCCAGCAGTGCCTCCCTTGAGCAGTTCTTC.

V gene TRBV5-1 combines with J gene TRBJ1-1; D is ambiguous. The CDR3 runs to 14 residues. The V end was cut by 4 bases, the J end by 6 bases, with 16 bases between. CDR1 SGHRS and CDR2 YFSETQ come from the germline V gene. CDR3 DNA sequence: TGCGCCAGCAGCCCAGGCAGGAGCGGTGCTGAAGCTTTCTTT. Translation: CASSPGRSGAEAFF.

The rearrangement uses TRBV3-1 (or the pseudogene TRBV3-2) and TRBJ2-1; maybe TRBD1 (6 bases). The germline CDR1 and CDR2 sequences are LGHDT and YNNKEL (reference sequence). Trimming removed 4 bases at V and 7 bases at J, with 17 bases between. CDR3 length: 15 residues. The CDR3 is CASSPTGTLTNEQFF. CDR3 sequence (DNA): TGTGCCAGCAGCCCAACCGGGACACTAACTAATGAGCAGTTCTTC.

The chain recombines TRBV27 with TRBJ1-2; the D gene is possibly TRBD1 (6 bases). V was pared by 7 bases and J by 2 bases, with 17 bases between. The V gene's germline CDR1 is MNHEY and CDR2 SMNVEV (reference sequence). The CDR3 has 15 residues. The CDR3 reads CASKPQGGRNYGYTF. CDR3 DNA: TGTGCCAGCAAACCACAGGGCGGAAGGAACTATGGCTACACCTTC.

The genes are TRBV29-1 and TRBJ2-7; 9 bases are a match to TRBD1. The V segment lost 6 bases and the J segment 0 bases; nucleotides outside the gene matches: 3. From germline, CDR1 is SQVTM and CDR2 ANQGSEA. The CDR3 sequence is 13 residues long. The CDR3 coding sequence is TGCAGCGTAGGGACAGGGTACTCCTACGAGCAGTACTTC. Its protein product is CSVGTGYSYEQYF.

This clone was observed a handful of times. The CDR3 loop reads CASSSTGRTQAFF. CDR3 sequence (DNA): TGCGCCAGCAGCTCCACCGGACGGACCCAAGCTTTCTTT. The chain carries TRBV5-1 and TRBJ1-1; no clear D gene. Germline CDR1 is SGHRS and CDR2 is YFSETQ. V lost 3 bases and J lost 9, with 15 bases in between. The length of the CDR3 is 13 residues.

This clone has a single count. This chain uses TRBV4-2 with TRBJ2-2, with 11 nucleotides matching TRBD2. The CDR3 contains 17 residues. V shed 3 bases, J shed 4 bases, and the junction held 7 bases outside the gene matches. Germline CDR1 reads LGHNA; CDR2 reads YNFKEQ. The CDR3 DNA reads TGTGCCAGCAGCCATGGCACTAGCGGGAGCTTCACCGGGGAGCTGTTTTTT. Translated: CASSHGTSGSFTGELFF.

This clone has a single count. The rearrangement joins TRBV9 to TRBJ2-3; perhaps D is TRBD1 or TRBD2 (5 bases each). Germline CDR1 and CDR2: SGDLS and YYNGEE. Trimming took off 7 bases at V and 1 base at J, with 10 bases between the two ends. The CDR3 has 13 residues. CDR3 sequence: CASGSGRTDTQYF. The CDR3 DNA follows: TGTGCCAGCGGCTCGGGGCGCACAGATACGCAGTATTTT.

This chain connects TRBV27 to TRBJ1-1; D is unclear. Trimming took off 3 bases at V and 1 base at J, with 12 bases between the two ends. Germline assignment: CDR1 MNHEY and CDR2 SMNVEV (reference sequence). CDR3 length equals 15 residues. The CDR3 loop is CASSFLSWGNTEAFF. The CDR3 DNA reads TGTGCCAGCAGTTTTTTATCTTGGGGGAACACTGAAGCTTTCTTT.

The rearrangement links TRBV2 to TRBJ2-1; TRBD2 is a possible D gene (7 bases). Germline assignment: CDR1 SNHLY and CDR2 FYNNEI. V was trimmed by 11 bases and J by 6 bases, leaving 20 bases between them. This CDR3 comprises 14 residues. In DNA, the CDR3 is TGTGCCGCCAGGAGGGGGGGTATCGCCAATGAGCAGTTCTTC. This sequence encodes CAARRGGIANEQFF.

J is TRBJ1-5 and V is TRBV5-1; 7 bases align to TRBD1. V trimming: 3 bases; J trimming: 3 bases; junction bases outside the gene matches: 12. Looked up from germline, CDR1 is SGHRS and CDR2 is YFSETQ. This CDR3 has 17 residues. Here the CDR3 reads CASSSPTGRKVNQPQHF. CDR3 DNA sequence: TGCGCCAGCAGCTCTCCGACAGGGAGGAAAGTCAATCAGCCCCAGCATTTT.

This clone was recorded once. The rearrangement uses TRBV7-2 and TRBJ1-6; D not certain. With 1 base removed from V and 11 bases from J, the gap between germline ends came to 6 bases. The V gene's germline CDR1 is SGHTA and CDR2 FQGNSA. This CDR3 comprises 12 residues. DNA for the CDR3: TGTGCCAGCAGCTTAGAAGTTCCACCCCTCCACTTT. Residues: CASSLEVPPLHF.

The chain has TRBV30 and TRBJ2-3; D is perhaps TRBD2 (5 bases). This CDR3 is 15 amino acids long. V was clipped by 1 base and J by 3 bases, with 14 bases between them. Looked up from germline, CDR1 is GTSNPN and CDR2 is SVGIG (reference sequence). The DNA for the CDR3 is TGTGCCTGGAGTGGTGTGGACTCTGCAACAGATACGCAGTATTTT. Translation: CAWSGVDSATDTQYF.

This chain uses TRBV28 with TRBJ1-1; D may be TRBD1 (6 bases). This CDR3 comprises 17 residues. Germline V gives CDR1 MDHEN, CDR2 SYDVKM. With 5 bases removed from V and 4 bases from J, the gap between germline ends came to 23 bases. The CDR3 sequence is CASSVGGPGTDSTEAFF. The CDR3 nucleotides read TGTGCCAGCAGTGTGGGGGGGCCCGGGACCGACTCCACTGAAGCTTTCTTT.

The chain employs TRBV6-4 and TRBJ2-2; the D gene is possibly TRBD2 (6 bases). CDR1 and CDR2 from the germline V gene are MRHNA and SNTAGT. This CDR3 spans 15 amino acids. Trimming stripped 3 bases from V and 4 bases from J, with 12 bases between. As DNA, the CDR3 is TGTGCCAGCAGTGAGATGGGCGGGACCACCGGGGAGCTGTTTTTT. Amino acids: CASSEMGGTTGELFF.

V and J are TRBV27 and TRBJ2-1; 8 bases are shared with TRBD2. Looked up from germline, CDR1 is MNHEY and CDR2 is SMNVEV (reference sequence). The length of the CDR3 is 16 residues. V was pared by 5 bases and J by 7 bases, with 13 bases of the junction left unmatched. The CDR3 DNA reads as TGTGCCAGCAGTCCCCGAAGCGGGAGTTGGGGTAATGAGCAGTTCTTC. This translates into CASSPRSGSWGNEQFF.

In its sample, this clone was seen once. The CDR3 reads CASSLTREEKLFF. The CDR3 nucleotides are TGTGCCAGCAGCCTCACCCGGGAGGAAAAACTGTTTTTT. The chain links TRBV7-8 to TRBJ1-4; D not resolved. From germline, CDR1 is SGHVS and CDR2 FQNEAQ. V lost 5 bases and J lost 8, with 12 bases in between. The length of the CDR3 is 13 residues.

The gene calls are TRBV2 and TRBJ1-4; 12 positions match TRBD1. V was clipped by 4 bases and J by 7 bases; unmatched bases: 13. Germline-derived CDR1 and CDR2 are SNHLY and FYNNEI. The length of the CDR3 is 18 residues. The CDR3 region is CASSGGGDRGHLAEKLFF. The CDR3 DNA follows: TGTGCCAGCAGTGGCGGAGGGGACAGGGGGCATTTGGCTGAAAAACTGTTTTTT.